These 29 T cell receptor beta chains were sequenced from one sample in a study of T cells in Graves' hyperthyroidism and ophthalmopathy. RNA transcripts served as the template for amplifying TCR beta CDR3 regions. HTBI primers were employed in a first-round RT-PCR of the TCR CDR3. TCRdb reprocessed the multiplex PCR reads with MiXCR, giving one entry per CDR3 protein. The sample consists of about 640,000 distinct CDR3 sequences, around 20% of them appearing once. The material sequenced was blood. These receptor sequences come from a man aged 25 to 40 with Graves' ophthalmopathy.

This chain links TRBV10-1 with TRBJ2-1; 8 nucleotides align to TRBD2. With 6 bases clipped from V and 6 bases from J, the junction kept 10 bases outside the gene matches. The CDR3 has 15 residues. The V gene's germline CDR1 is WNHNN and CDR2 SYGVQD (reference sequence). CDR3 amino acids: CASSLGIAGPNEQFF. The CDR3 coding sequence is TGCGCCAGCAGCCTAGGAATAGCGGGACCCAATGAGCAGTTCTTC.

A few counts support this clonotype. V and J are TRBV9 and TRBJ1-3; a weak D match, TRBD1 (5 bases). Germline V lookup: CDR1 SGDLS, CDR2 YYNGEE. The CDR3 is 14 amino acids. Deletions cut 2 bases from V and 2 bases from J, with 8 bases between. Here the CDR3 reads CASSVRGAGNTIYF. CDR3 DNA: TGTGCCAGCAGCGTTCGGGGGGCTGGAAACACCATATATTTT.

Regarding this clonotype: A much larger clone differs from this one at a single base, so this may be a read error. The gene calls are TRBV5-6 and TRBJ2-1; D tentatively reads TRBD1 or TRBD2 (5 bases each). CDR1 is SGHDT and CDR2 is YYEEEE in the germline V gene. The CDR3 covers 15 residues. CDR3 coding DNA: TGTGCCAGCAGCTTATCGGGACCTAACGTAGGTGAGCAGTCCTTC. Protein product: CASSLSGPNVGEQSF. Drawing the rest from reference TRBV5-6 and TRBJ2-1, the complete variable domain is DAGVTQSPTHLIKTRGQQVTLRCSPKSGHDTVSWYQQALGQGPQFIFQYYEEEERQRGNFPDRFSGHQFPNYSSELNVNALLLGDSALYLCASSLSGPNVGEQSFGPGTRLTVL.

This clonotype was seen a few times. The CDR3 region has the DNA TGCAGTGCTAGAAGCGGGAGGGTTCCAGAGACCCAGTACTTC. It codes for CSARSGRVPETQYF. The rearrangement joins TRBV20-1 to TRBJ2-5; 10 nucleotides align to TRBD2. J was trimmed by 4 bases and V by 2 bases; bases with no gene match: 4. Germline V gene data show CDR1 as DFQATT and CDR2 as SNEGSKA (reference sequence). CDR3 size: 14 residues.

The chain couples TRBV7-9 to TRBJ2-2; D is possibly TRBD2 (5 bases). CDR1 is SEHNR and CDR2 is FQNEAQ in the germline V gene (reference sequence). V was trimmed by 4 bases and J by 7 bases, leaving 13 bases between them. The CDR3 contains 14 residues. The CDR3 reads CASSSRALGGELFF. Written as DNA, the CDR3 is TGTGCCAGCAGCTCGAGGGCCCTCGGCGGGGAGCTGTTTTTT.

This clonotype was counted ten times or more. The genes are TRBV7-9 and TRBJ2-5; D assignment may be TRBD1 or TRBD2 (5 bases each). V was clipped by 2 bases and J by 5 bases, with 9 bases between them. This CDR3 is built from 13 residues. Germline V lookup: CDR1 SEHNR, CDR2 FQNEAQ (reference sequence). The DNA for the CDR3 is TGTGCCAGCAGCTTATCAGGGACCGAGACCCAGTACTTC. This codes for CASSLSGTETQYF.

This clonotype came up a few times. The chain is built from TRBV28 and TRBJ2-5; weak D call: TRBD2 (7 bases). This CDR3 has 15 amino acids. V was shortened by 5 bases and J by 4 bases, with 17 bases between the two germline ends. Germline values: CDR1 MDHEN, CDR2 SYDVKM. CDR3 amino acids: CASSPYLGGPETQYF. The CDR3 DNA is TGTGCCAGCAGTCCCTACCTGGGGGGGCCAGAGACCCAGTACTTC.

V gene TRBV2 combines with J gene TRBJ2-1, with D possibly being TRBD2 (6 bases). CDR1 and CDR2 from the germline V gene are SNHLY and FYNNEI. CDR3 length: 11 amino acids. V shed 8 bases and J shed 6 bases, with 8 bases lying between them. The CDR3 reads CASLASNEQFF. The CDR3 nucleotides are TGTGCCAGCCTAGCGAGCAATGAGCAGTTCTTC.

The gene calls are TRBV7-9 and TRBJ2-1, with TRBD1 matching over 7 bases. The CDR3 covers 15 residues. Trimming cost V 3 bases and J 1 base; bases outside gene matches: 3. Germline CDR1 is SEHNR and CDR2 is FQNEAQ (reference sequence). The CDR3 sequence: CASSLTGRSYNEQFF. The CDR3 DNA follows: TGTGCCAGCAGCTTGACAGGGCGGTCCTACAATGAGCAGTTCTTC.

The chain uses TRBV6-1 and TRBJ1-6; D remains ambiguous. The CDR3 is 17 residues long. Germline V gene data show CDR1 as MNHNS and CDR2 as SASEGT. V was pared by 0 bases and J by 9 bases, with 18 bases between. The CDR3 DNA reads TGTGCCAGCAGTGAAGCCCCCGGGAACGAACGGGGTTCACCCCTCCACTTT. Protein product: CASSEAPGNERGSPLHF.

The chain links TRBV6-1 to TRBJ2-1, with 8 bases fitting TRBD2. There are 15 residues in the CDR3. Germline V CDR1 and CDR2: MNHNS, SASEGT. The trim removed 6 bases at V and 8 bases at J, leaving 12 bases unmatched. The CDR3 region has the DNA TGTGCCAGCAGGACCCACGGAGCGGGAGATTATGAGCAGTTCTTC. Amino acids: CASRTHGAGDYEQFF.

This clonotype was seen only a few times. This sequence joins TRBV10-3 and TRBJ2-7, with D tentatively TRBD1 or TRBD2 (5 bases each). Germline assignment: CDR1 ENHRY and CDR2 SYGVKD. V was clipped by 0 bases and J by 6 bases, with 12 bases between them. CDR3 length: 14 amino acids. CDR3 nucleotide sequence: TGTGCCATCAGTGAGTCAAGAGGGGCGGGCGAGCAGTACTTC. Its translation is CAISESRGAGEQYF.

This clonotype was detected many times. The CDR3 here is CASSLAGRWRETQYF. The DNA for the CDR3 is TGTGCCAGCAGTTTAGCGGGACGGTGGCGGGAGACCCAGTACTTC. J is TRBJ2-5 and V is TRBV12-3 or TRBV12-4; TRBD1 or TRBD2 may be the D gene (5 bases each). The V gene lost 0 bases and the J gene lost 5 bases, with 13 bases spanning the gap. The CDR3 length is 15 residues.

On this clonotype itself: At one boundary the junction diverges from the germline segment, which might be a read error. The chain links TRBV14 to TRBJ2-5; D is tentatively TRBD1 or TRBD2 (5 bases each). This CDR3 is built from 12 residues. Germline V CDR1 and CDR2: SGHDN, FVKESK. The CDR3 sequence: CAGSQGVDSQYF. CDR3 in DNA: TGTGCCGGCAGCCAAGGGGTGGACTCACAGTACTTC. Filled out from reference TRBV14 and TRBJ2-5, the complete variable domain reads EAGVTQFPSHSVIEKGQTVTLRCDPISGHDNLYWYRRVMGKEIKFLLHFVKESKQDESGMPNNRFLAERTGGTYSTLKVQPAELEDSGVYFCAGSQGVDSQYFGPGTRLLVL.

This chain uses TRBV28 with TRBJ2-3; 7 bases are a match to TRBD2. The V and J ends lost 5 bases and 0 bases, in that order; junction bases with no gene match: 17. Germline CDR1 and CDR2: MDHEN and SYDVKM. The CDR3 covers 19 residues. The CDR3, as DNA: TGTGCCAGCAGTCCCCACAAGCTCGGGACTAAACCCAGCACAGATACGCAGTATTTT. As protein: CASSPHKLGTKPSTDTQYF. Filled out from reference TRBV28 and TRBJ2-3, the complete variable domain reads DVKVTQSSRYLVKRTGEKVFLECVQDMDHENMFWYRQDPGLGLRLIYFSYDVKMKEKGDIPEGYSVSREKKERFSLILESASTNQTSMYLCASSPHKLGTKPSTDTQYFGPGTRLTVL.

This clonotype was observed a few times. This sequence joins TRBV6-1 and TRBJ2-1; 7 nucleotides agree with TRBD1. Per germline, CDR1 MNHNS and CDR2 SASEGT. CDR3 length equals 14 residues. J was trimmed by 2 bases and V by 4 bases; bases with no gene match: 2. The CDR3 DNA sequence: TGTGCCAGCAGTGTAGGGACAGCCTACAATGAGCAGTTCTTC. Translation gives CASSVGTAYNEQFF.

The V gene is TRBV11-2, the J gene TRBJ1-6; 8 positions match TRBD1. Germline V gives CDR1 SGHAT, CDR2 FQNNGV. V lost 6 bases to trimming and J lost 7 bases; unmatched junction nucleotides: 5. The CDR3 is 14 amino acids. The CDR3 protein is CASSRTGLNSPLHF. The DNA of the CDR3 is TGTGCCAGCAGTAGGACAGGGTTGAATTCACCCCTCCACTTT.

This chain joins TRBV7-9 and TRBJ2-7; D is possibly TRBD2 (6 bases). The V end lost 1 base, the J end lost 0 bases, and 13 bases lay between the germline ends. Germline V gene sequence: CDR1 SEHNR, CDR2 FQNEAQ (reference sequence). The CDR3 length is 16 residues. The CDR3 reads CASSLVLSGSSYEQYF. The CDR3 region has the DNA TGTGCCAGCAGCTTAGTCCTTTCCGGGAGCTCCTACGAGCAGTACTTC.

The rearrangement links TRBV19 to TRBJ1-1; tentatively, D is TRBD1 (6 bases). CDR1 and CDR2 (germline): LNHDA, SQIVND (reference sequence). The CDR3 length is 14 residues. V was cut by 7 bases and J by 0 bases, with 12 bases left in between. CDR3 sequence: CASIPGHLNTEAFF. The CDR3 DNA sequence: TGTGCCAGTATCCCGGGACACTTGAACACTGAAGCTTTCTTT.

This clonotype was recorded a few times. The chain combines TRBV20-1 with TRBJ1-4, with D hard to call. Germline assignment: CDR1 DFQATT and CDR2 SNEGSKA (reference sequence). Deletions cut 6 bases from V and 8 bases from J, with 16 bases between. This CDR3 has 13 residues. The CDR3 here is CSASPPGREKLFF. The CDR3 nucleotides are TGCAGTGCCTCCCCTCCGGGTCGAGAAAAACTGTTTTTT.

The table lists this clonotype with a few counts. This chain joins TRBV7-2 and TRBJ1-2, with D unresolved. Germline V CDR1 and CDR2: SGHTA, FQGNSA. Trimming left V 5 bases short and J 5 bases short, with 12 bases between. The CDR3 extends over 13 amino acids. The CDR3: CASSLGPPYGYTF. CDR3 coding DNA: TGTGCCAGCAGCCTCGGGCCTCCATATGGCTACACCTTC.

The chain uses TRBV7-9 and TRBJ2-7; D might be TRBD1 (6 bases). Between the trimmed V and J ends, which lost 2 bases and 7 bases, there was a span of 12 bases. Per the germline V gene, CDR1 is SEHNR and CDR2 is FQNEAQ (reference sequence). The CDR3 extends over 13 amino acids. The CDR3 sequence is CASSLSTGQEQYF. The CDR3 DNA reads as TGTGCCAGCAGCTTATCCACAGGGCAAGAGCAGTACTTC.

This clonotype showed up many times. The chain uses TRBV11-2 and TRBJ2-5, with 7 bases that match TRBD1. The ends lost 5 bases at V and 4 bases at J; junction bases unmatched: 7. Germline V gene data show CDR1 as SGHAT and CDR2 as FQNNGV. The CDR3 is 14 amino acids. This chain's CDR3 is CASSPRQGGETQYF. The CDR3 DNA sequence: TGTGCCAGCAGCCCCCGACAGGGTGGAGAGACCCAGTACTTC.

This sequence joins TRBV19 and TRBJ2-1; no clear D gene. V dropped 5 bases and J dropped 5 bases, with 10 bases sitting between them. In germline, CDR1 is LNHDA, CDR2 SQIVND (reference sequence). CDR3 length equals 13 residues. CDR3 sequence (DNA): TGTGCCAGTAGTCACTTGGGGAACAATGAGCAGTTCTTC. Translating it yields CASSHLGNNEQFF.

This clonotype was found many times. This chain uses TRBV28 with TRBJ2-3; 8 bases agree with TRBD2. Germline CDR1 MDHEN, CDR2 SYDVKM. The V gene end was trimmed by 11 bases and the J gene end by 3 bases; junction bases not matched to a gene: 16. The CDR3 contains 16 residues. Here the CDR3 DNA reads TGTGCCCCGTTTCGCCGCGGGAGGAGGGATACAGATACGCAGTATTTT. It codes for CAPFRRGRRDTDTQYF.

The chain links TRBV20-1 to TRBJ2-7; D is undetermined. The ends were cut back, 6 bases at V and 3 bases at J, with 9 bases in the middle. CDR3 length equals 11 residues. The germline V gene encodes CDR1 DFQATT and CDR2 SNEGSKA (reference sequence). Here the CDR3 reads CSATDIYEQYF. The CDR3 DNA reads TGCAGTGCCACAGACATCTACGAGCAGTACTTC.

This clonotype came up many times. The genes are TRBV5-1 and TRBJ2-1, with 11 bases fitting TRBD1. V dropped 5 bases and J dropped 9; count of bases not matched to a gene: 10. The CDR3 covers 15 residues. Germline V gene sequence: CDR1 SGHRS, CDR2 YFSETQ. CDR3 amino acids: CASRPGTGGNGEQFF. The CDR3 nucleotides read TGCGCCAGCAGACCGGGGACAGGGGGGAACGGTGAGCAGTTCTTC.

About this clonotype: Just one base apart from a much larger clone, this may be a read error. This CDR3 is CASSLGPGARQPQHF. DNA for the CDR3: TGTGCCAGCAGCTTAGGACCAGGGGCCCGTCAGCCCCAGCATTTT. V gene TRBV11-2 combines with J gene TRBJ1-5, with a tentative D call TRBD1 (6 bases). This CDR3 has 15 residues. Per germline, CDR1 SGHAT and CDR2 FQNNGV. V was cut by 1 base and J by 6 bases, with 13 bases left in between.

This clonotype was recorded a few times. V gene TRBV25-1 combines with J gene TRBJ2-7; perhaps TRBD1 as D (5 bases). Germline CDR1 is MGHDK and CDR2 is SYGVNS. This CDR3 has 15 amino acids. The germline V and J ends were trimmed by 1 base and 2 bases, with 12 bases remaining between them. CDR3 sequence: CASSESRGITYEQYF. Here the CDR3 DNA reads TGTGCCAGCAGTGAATCAAGGGGAATTACCTACGAGCAGTACTTC.